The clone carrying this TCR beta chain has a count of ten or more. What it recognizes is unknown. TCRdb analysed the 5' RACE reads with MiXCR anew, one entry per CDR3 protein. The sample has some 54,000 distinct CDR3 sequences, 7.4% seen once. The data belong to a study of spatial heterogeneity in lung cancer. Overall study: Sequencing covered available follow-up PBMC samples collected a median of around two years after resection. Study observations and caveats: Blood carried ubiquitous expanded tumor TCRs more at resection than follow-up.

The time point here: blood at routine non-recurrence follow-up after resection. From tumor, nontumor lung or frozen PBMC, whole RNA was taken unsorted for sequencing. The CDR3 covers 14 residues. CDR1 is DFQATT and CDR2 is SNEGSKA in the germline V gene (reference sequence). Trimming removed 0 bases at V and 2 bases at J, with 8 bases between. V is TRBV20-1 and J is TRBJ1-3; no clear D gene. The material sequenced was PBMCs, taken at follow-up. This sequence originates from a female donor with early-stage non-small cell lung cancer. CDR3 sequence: CSAREASAGNTIYF. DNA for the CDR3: TGCAGTGCTAGAGAGGCGTCGGCTGGAAACACCATATATTTT.